This is a list of T cell receptor beta chains from one sample in a study of cytomegalovirus exposure and HLA in healthy donors. Produced via immunoSEQ multiplex PCR; TCRdb's table is partial and in-frame only. The top ten hold 4.5% to 5% of the sample, which has about 120,000 clones, approximately 80% seen once. Sample: PBMCs. Receptors originate from a man aged 45-60 years in good health and CMV-seropositive. CDR3s leave out the opening cysteine and the closing phenylalanine or tryptophan.

v_call cdr3_aa
TRBV28 ASRGGQGYGYT
TRBV6-6 ATGRTLLAYEQY
TRBV30 AWSVLGRNYGYT
TRBV30 AWVRKGTGGNQPQH
TRBV29-1 SVEGQARETQY
TRBV7-9 ASRTGLEGYT
TRBV19 ASAPIGGLGSGEQF
TRBV25-1 ASSATGTPNTEAF
TRBV19 ASSIQGQLGNQPQH
TRBV7-9 ASSSSGASYEQY
TRBV4-1 ASSQDLSGEQF
TRBV7-9 ASSLADRASNQPQH
TRBV7-3 ASSFDSNYGYT
TRBV7-2 ASSLEGMGSSPLH
TRBV5-4 ASSLAGGGETQY
TRBV7-9 ASSSDRRSSYEQY
TRBV18 ASSPGIAGGETQY
TRBV7-7 ASSSPPLGELF
TRBV5-1 ASSTGQMEETQY